This T cell receptor (beta chain) appears in the sequencing data of a study of blood T cells in healthy people across ages. Overall study findings and caveats: TCR beta diversity per million T cells fell roughly linearly with age. Unknown donor CMV status possibly confounded expanded clonotype changes. Donors of long life had a larger count of naive CD4+ cells and greater diversity than aged donors.

The CDR3 has 17 amino acids. Germline CDR1 reads LGHNA; CDR2 reads YSLEER. The J segment lost 0 bases and the V segment lost 0 bases, leaving 5 bases of the junction unmatched. Through a sample-barcoded 5' primer and a J-beta primer mix, a second PCR was run for about 6 to 11 cycles. Each CDR3 protein gets one entry after TCRdb re-called the 5' RACE reads with MiXCR. The sample lists 800,000 or so distinct CDR3 sequences; just under 25% were seen once. Concerning this clonotype: Its antigen is undetermined.

These data were likewise used in another study, on T cells of mothers and their children.

The rearrangement uses TRBV4-3 and TRBJ2-1, with 7 bases fitting TRBD2. Sequenced input: blood. The sequence was collected from a boy under 18 in good health. Written as DNA, the CDR3 is TGCGCCAGCAGCCAAGAATGGGGGGGGAGCTCCTACAATGAGCAGTTCTTC. This gives the protein CASSQEWGGSSYNEQFF.